A single sample is the source of the 16 T cell receptor beta chains below, sequenced in a study of T cells after yellow fever vaccination. Using its own MiXCR run on the 5' RACE reads, TCRdb lists one record per CDR3 protein. The repertoire has just over 300,000 distinct CDR3 sequences, about 3.5% of them found once; the top ten carry 23%. This specimen was PBMCs, taken on the day of the yellow fever booster vaccination. The source is a man aged 18 to 35 who received the YFV17D yellow fever vaccine.

This clonotype was seen many times. This rearrangement joins TRBV6-2 or TRBV6-3 to TRBJ1-1, with 7 bases fitting TRBD1. CDR1 and CDR2 from the germline V gene are MNHEY and SVGEGT. The V and J ends lost 8 bases and 1 base, in that order; junction bases with no gene match: 4. The length of the CDR3 is 13 residues. CDR3 in amino acids: CASLNRGNTEAFF. CDR3 DNA sequence: TGTGCCAGCCTGAACAGGGGGAACACTGAAGCTTTCTTT.

This clonotype was recorded many times. At one end the junction does not follow the germline gene, possibly because of a read error. The V call is TRBV18, the J call TRBJ1-5; a possible D gene is TRBD1 (6 bases). Germline values: CDR1 KGHSH, CDR2 LQKENI. This CDR3 contains 12 residues. As DNA, the CDR3 is TGTGCCAGCAATAGCTCCCGGGACAATGGACCTTTT. Amino acids: CASNSSRDNGPF. Supplemented by reference TRBV18 and TRBJ1-5, the full variable domain reads NAGVMQNPRHLVRRRGQEARLRCSPMKGHSHVYWYRQLPEEGLKFMVYLQKENIIDESGMPKERFSAEFPKEGPSILRIQQVVRGDSAAYFCASNSSRDNGPFGDGTRLSIL.

This clonotype came up many times. Here the CDR3 reads CASSPQGGGTQETQYF. The CDR3 DNA sequence: TGTGCCAGCAGTCCCCAGGGGGGGGGAACCCAAGAGACCCAGTACTTC. J is TRBJ2-5 and V is TRBV11-2; D assignment may be TRBD1 or TRBD2 (7 bases each). Between the trimmed V and J ends, which lost 6 bases and 1 base, there was a span of 18 bases. CDR3 length equals 16 residues. Germline CDR1 reads SGHAT; CDR2 reads FQNNGV. Full variable domain (rest looked up from reference TRBV11-2 and TRBJ2-5): EAGVAQSPRYKIIEKRQSVAFWCNPISGHATLYWYQQILGQGPKLLIQFQNNGVVDDSQLPKDRFSAERLKGVDSTLKIQPAKLEDSAVYLCASSPQGGGTQETQYFGPGTRLLVL.

This clonotype was seen many times. This chain uses TRBV6-5 with TRBJ2-1; 9 bases are shared with TRBD1. The CDR3 covers 16 residues. CDR1 MNHEY and CDR2 SVGAGI come from the germline V gene. With 5 bases clipped from V and 0 bases from J, the junction kept 5 bases outside the gene matches. The CDR3 here is CASSPGQGHSYNEQFF. The CDR3 coding sequence is TGTGCCAGCAGTCCGGGACAGGGCCACTCCTACAATGAGCAGTTCTTC.

This clonotype turned up a few times. J is TRBJ1-2 and V is TRBV5-1; D is unclear. Between the trimmed V and J ends, which lost 3 bases and 2 bases, there was a span of 8 bases. Germline V gene lookup returns CDR1 SGHRS and CDR2 YFSETQ. CDR3 length: 13 amino acids. The CDR3 nucleotides read TGCGCCAGCAGCTCCCGGGAAAACTATGGCTACACCTTC. This sequence encodes CASSSRENYGYTF.

In this sample, this clonotype turned up a few times. Just one base apart from a much larger clone, this may be a read error. V usage is TRBV3-1 and J usage is TRBJ1-1; D is uncertain. V dropped 4 bases and J dropped 1 base, with 7 bases sitting between them. Germline CDR1 is LGHDT and CDR2 is YNNKEL (reference sequence). The CDR3 is 13 amino acids. CDR3 amino acids: CASSPNRNTEAFF. The CDR3 bases are TGTGCCAGCAGCCCGAACAGGAACACTGAAGCTTTCTTT.

The chain joins TRBV20-1 to TRBJ2-1; 9 bases are a match to TRBD2. This CDR3 contains 16 residues. The germline V gene encodes CDR1 DFQATT and CDR2 SNEGSKA (reference sequence). The junction had 4 bases not matched to a gene; V was cut back by 0 bases and J by 1 base. In DNA form, the CDR3 reads TGCAGTGCTAGAGACGCTCTAGCGGGGTCCTACAATGAGCAGTTCTTC. Translating gives CSARDALAGSYNEQFF.

This rearrangement joins TRBV30 to TRBJ2-5; D is uncertain. Deletions cut 0 bases from V and 3 bases from J, with 8 bases between. The CDR3 is 13 amino acids. The germline CDR1 and CDR2 sequences are GTSNPN and SVGIG (reference sequence). DNA of the CDR3: TGTGCCTGGAGTGTAATGCAAAAAGAGACCCAGTACTTC. Protein sequence: CAWSVMQKETQYF.

V and J are TRBV9 and TRBJ2-1, with 10 nucleotides matching TRBD2. V gave up 0 bases and J gave up 3 bases; unmatched junction bases: 3. CDR1 is SGDLS, CDR2 YYNGEE, per germline. The CDR3 consists of 16 residues. This CDR3 is CASSVESGGDYNEQFF. CDR3 nucleotides: TGTGCCAGCAGCGTAGAAAGCGGGGGGGACTACAATGAGCAGTTCTTC.

This clonotype was counted at least ten times. The CDR3 DNA reads as TGTGCCAGCAGCGGCGGAGGGGACTCTGGGGCCAACGTCCTGACTTTC. Translating it yields CASSGGGDSGANVLTF. The chain couples TRBV12-3 or TRBV12-4 to TRBJ2-6; possible D gene TRBD2, 6 bases. V was shortened by 6 bases and J by 0 bases, with 12 bases between the two germline ends. The CDR3 sequence is 16 residues long.

In this sample, this clonotype turned up a few times. Without the conserved terminal phenylalanine or tryptophan, this CDR3 likely stems from a read error. The DNA is omitted, as the CDR3 cannot be located on it reliably, and the CDR3 follows TCRdb's listing. The CDR3 is CASSLEHRRVD. The chain links TRBV11-2 to TRBJ1-1. From germline, CDR1 is SGHAT and CDR2 FQNNGV. Counting both end residues, the CDR3 totals 11 amino acids.

This clonotype was recorded a few times. CDR3 sequence: CASSRASVGYGYTF. For the CDR3, the DNA is TGTGCCAGCAGCCGAGCGAGCGTTGGCTATGGCTACACCTTC. The chain is built from TRBV7-2 and TRBJ1-2; no reliable D call. Germline values: CDR1 SGHTA, CDR2 FQGNSA. The CDR3 has 14 residues. Trimming removed 5 bases at V and 4 bases at J, with 14 bases between.

There are a few counts of this clonotype. V usage is TRBV10-3 and J usage is TRBJ2-3; D is ambiguous. Germline V CDR1 and CDR2: ENHRY, SYGVKD. V dropped 0 bases and J dropped 6 bases, with 13 bases sitting between them. The length of the CDR3 is 15 residues. CDR3: CAISESDPLGDTQYF. DNA for the CDR3: TGTGCCATCAGTGAGTCCGACCCTTTAGGTGATACGCAGTATTTT.

This clonotype was observed at least ten times. This chain uses TRBV4-1 with TRBJ2-7, with 10 nucleotides matching TRBD1. The CDR3 length is 19 residues. The V and J ends lost 4 bases and 6 bases, in that order; junction bases with no gene match: 21. Germline CDR1 MGHRA, CDR2 YSYEKL. CDR3 nucleotides: TGCGCCAGCAGCCCAGGGACAGGGGATCAGAGATTTGCGTTGGGCGAGCAGTACTTC. The encoded protein is CASSPGTGDQRFALGEQYF.

The chain joins TRBV3-1 to TRBJ2-5; 9 bases line up with TRBD2. V was pared by 2 bases and J by 5 bases, with 9 bases of the junction left unmatched. The CDR3 runs 16 residues. In germline, CDR1 is LGHDT, CDR2 YNNKEL (reference sequence). For the CDR3, the DNA is TGTGCCAGCAGCCAAACCGGGCGGGGGGGTTTGGAGACCCAGTACTTC. This gives the protein CASSQTGRGGLETQYF.

This clonotype was counted ten times or more. J is TRBJ2-1 and V is TRBV7-9; 11 nucleotides line up with TRBD1. Germline lookup yields CDR1 SEHNR and CDR2 FQNEAQ (reference sequence). The CDR3 spans 17 residues. The V gene end was trimmed by 0 bases and the J gene end by 7 bases; junction bases not matched to a gene: 8. This CDR3 reads CASSLAWDRGNLNEQFF. In DNA form, the CDR3 reads TGTGCCAGCAGCTTAGCGTGGGACAGGGGGAACCTGAATGAGCAGTTCTTC.